The 6 T cell receptor beta chains below come from one sample, sequenced in a study of prognosis after radiotherapy for stage I lung cancer. Amplification of the TCR beta CDR3 (from genomic DNA) was done by two-round multiplex PCR. With primers specific to each TRBV and TRBJ gene, the first-round PCR was performed. From the multiplex PCR reads, TCRdb called clonotypes with MiXCR, one entry per CDR3 protein. Of about 59,000 distinct CDR3 sequences listed, roughly 29% are singletons. This sample comprised PBMCs, obtained before or after stereotactic body radiation therapy (not recorded which). The source is a donor over 45 with non-small cell lung cancer.

This clonotype was observed at least ten times. The V call is TRBV6-1, the J call TRBJ2-7; no clear D. In germline, CDR1 is MNHNS, CDR2 SASEGT. Between the trimmed V and J ends, which lost 8 bases and 0 bases, there was a span of 14 bases. The CDR3 covers 14 residues. The CDR3 here is CASSGQISSYEQYF. As DNA, the CDR3 is TGTGCCAGCTCCGGGCAGATAAGCTCCTACGAGCAGTACTTC.

This clonotype has a count of ten or more. This chain connects TRBV2 to TRBJ1-6; maybe TRBD1 (6 bases). CDR3 length: 13 residues. CDR1 and CDR2 from the germline V gene are SNHLY and FYNNEI. V lost 4 bases and J lost 8, with 9 bases in between. The CDR3 bases are TGTGCCAGCAGTGGGGGGGCGGATTCACCCCTCCACTTT. Amino acids: CASSGGADSPLHF.

This clonotype was picked up one time. A clone one base away is much larger, so this may be a read error. This chain joins TRBV6-9 and TRBJ2-5; a weak D match, TRBD2 (5 bases). CDR3 length equals 11 residues. Looked up from germline, CDR1 is MNHGY and CDR2 is SVAAGI. CDR3 sequence reads: CASSYGETKYF. CDR3 sequence (DNA): TGTGCCAGCAGTTACGGGGAGACCAAGTACTTC.

In this sample, this clonotype turned up many times. The J gene is TRBJ2-1, the V gene TRBV9, with 13 bases aligning to TRBD2. V lost 5 bases, J lost 5 bases, and 4 bases stayed unmatched. The CDR3 totals 15 residues. Per the germline V gene, CDR1 is SGDLS and CDR2 is YYNGEE. The CDR3 region is CASRGGTSGDNEQFF. The CDR3 bases are TGTGCCAGCAGGGGGGGGACTAGCGGGGACAATGAGCAGTTCTTC.

This clonotype occurred many times. V usage is TRBV9 and J usage is TRBJ1-2; no clear D. With 0 bases removed from V and 0 bases from J, the gap between germline ends came to 0 bases. Germline values: CDR1 SGDLS, CDR2 YYNGEE. The CDR3 contains 12 residues. CDR3 nucleotides: TGTGCCAGCAGCGTAGCTAACTATGGCTACACCTTC. It encodes CASSVANYGYTF.

This clonotype was seen many times. V is TRBV7-9 and J is TRBJ2-3, with TRBD2 matching 10 bases. Per germline, CDR1 SEHNR and CDR2 FQNEAQ (reference sequence). The trim removed 4 bases at V and 1 base at J, leaving 11 bases unmatched. The CDR3 sequence is 18 residues long. The CDR3 region is CASSSFGGLAGGTDTQYF. CDR3 nucleotides: TGTGCCAGCAGCTCCTTCGGAGGGCTAGCGGGGGGCACAGATACGCAGTATTTT.